The 3 T cell receptor beta chains listed next were all sequenced from one sample in a study of blood T cells in healthy people across ages. The authors ran a second PCR of roughly 6 to 12 cycles using a sample-barcoded 5' primer and a J-beta primer mix. TCRdb ran MiXCR on the 5' RACE reads and lists one entry per CDR3 protein. The sample has 1.4 million or so distinct CDR3 sequences, 35% to 45% seen once. The source material was blood. The receptors derive from a woman aged 18-29 years in good health.

V and J are TRBV20-1 and TRBJ1-2; 10 nucleotides match TRBD1. This CDR3 region has 14 residues. V gave up 0 bases and J gave up 3 bases; unmatched junction bases: 1. Germline V gives CDR1 DFQATT, CDR2 SNEGSKA (reference sequence). This CDR3 is CSARETGGHYGYTF. In nucleotides, the CDR3 is TGCAGTGCTAGAGAGACAGGGGGCCACTATGGCTACACCTTC.

The chain carries TRBV4-1 and TRBJ1-6; D is unclear. CDR1 is MGHRA, CDR2 YSYEKL, per germline. This CDR3 is built from 14 residues. V was cut by 1 base and J by 10 bases, with 11 bases left in between. CDR3 sequence: CASSQVGIGSPLHF. The CDR3 DNA reads TGCGCCAGCAGCCAAGTGGGGATTGGATCACCCCTCCACTTT.

The gene calls are TRBV12-3 or TRBV12-4 and TRBJ2-3; D not resolved. The V end lost 3 bases, the J end lost 0 bases, and 7 bases lay between the germline ends. This CDR3 contains 14 residues. DNA of the CDR3: TGTGCCAGCAGTTTTGGGCATAGCACAGATACGCAGTATTTT. Translation gives CASSFGHSTDTQYF.